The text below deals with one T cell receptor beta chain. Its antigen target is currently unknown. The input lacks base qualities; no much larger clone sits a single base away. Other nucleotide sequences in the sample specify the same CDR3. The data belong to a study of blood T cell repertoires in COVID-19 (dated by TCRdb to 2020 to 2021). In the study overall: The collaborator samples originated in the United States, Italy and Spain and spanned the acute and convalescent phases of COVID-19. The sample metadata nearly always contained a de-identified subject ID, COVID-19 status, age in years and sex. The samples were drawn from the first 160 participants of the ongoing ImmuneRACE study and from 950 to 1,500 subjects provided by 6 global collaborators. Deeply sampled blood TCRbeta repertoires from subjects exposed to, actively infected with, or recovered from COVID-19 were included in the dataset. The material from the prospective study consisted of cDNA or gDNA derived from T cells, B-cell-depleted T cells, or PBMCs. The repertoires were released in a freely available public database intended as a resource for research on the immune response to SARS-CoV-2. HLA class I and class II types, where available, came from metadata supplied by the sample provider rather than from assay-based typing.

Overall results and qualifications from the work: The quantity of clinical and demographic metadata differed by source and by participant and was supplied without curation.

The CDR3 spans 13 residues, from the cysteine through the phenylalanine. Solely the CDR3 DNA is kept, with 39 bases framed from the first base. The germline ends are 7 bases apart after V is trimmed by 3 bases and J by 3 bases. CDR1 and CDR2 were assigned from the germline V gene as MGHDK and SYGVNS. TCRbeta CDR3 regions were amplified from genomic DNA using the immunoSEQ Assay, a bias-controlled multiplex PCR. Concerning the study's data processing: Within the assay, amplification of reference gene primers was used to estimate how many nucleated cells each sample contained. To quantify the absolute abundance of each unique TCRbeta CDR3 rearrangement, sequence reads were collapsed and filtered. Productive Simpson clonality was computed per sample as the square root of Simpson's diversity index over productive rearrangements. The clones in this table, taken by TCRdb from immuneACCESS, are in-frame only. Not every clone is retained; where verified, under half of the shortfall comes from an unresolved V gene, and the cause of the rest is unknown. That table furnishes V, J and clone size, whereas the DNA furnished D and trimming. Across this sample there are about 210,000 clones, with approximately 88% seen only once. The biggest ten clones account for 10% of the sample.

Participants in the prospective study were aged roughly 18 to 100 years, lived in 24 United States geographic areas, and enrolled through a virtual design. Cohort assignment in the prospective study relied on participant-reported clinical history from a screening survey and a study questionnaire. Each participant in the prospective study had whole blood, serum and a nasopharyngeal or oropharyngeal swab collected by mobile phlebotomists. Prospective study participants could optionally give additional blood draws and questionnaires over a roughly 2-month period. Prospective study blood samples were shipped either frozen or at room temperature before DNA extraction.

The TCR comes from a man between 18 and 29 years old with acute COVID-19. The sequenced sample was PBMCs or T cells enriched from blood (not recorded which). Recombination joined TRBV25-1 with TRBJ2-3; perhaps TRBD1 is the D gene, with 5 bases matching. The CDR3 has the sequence CASSESGTDTQYF. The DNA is TGTGCCAGCAGTGAGTCAGGGACAGATACGCAGTATTTT. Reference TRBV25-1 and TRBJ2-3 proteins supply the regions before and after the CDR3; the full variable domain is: EADIYQTPRYLVIGTGKKITLECSQTMGHDKMYWYQQDPGMELHLIHYSYGVNSTEKGDLSSESTVSRIRTEHFPLTLESARPSHTSQYLCASSESGTDTQYFGPGTRLTVL.